The next 27 T cell receptor beta chains were all read from a single sample in a study of T-cell memory formation after mild COVID-19. TCRdb itself ran the 5' RACE reads through MiXCR, one entry per CDR3 protein. The table records roughly 240,000 distinct CDR3 sequences, just over 15% of them present only once. The sample was PBMCs or a T cell subset sorted from them (not recorded which). The receptor source for this set is an adult woman who had mild COVID-19 (a few samples of this study predate the infection). Cell type and time point are not known.

V is TRBV20-1 and J is TRBJ2-1; 7 bases fit TRBD2. This CDR3 is 13 amino acids long. Trimming removed 3 bases from V and 6 bases from J; junction bases left unmatched: 5. CDR1 DFQATT and CDR2 SNEGSKA come from the germline V gene (reference sequence). This CDR3 is CSASSPGGNEQFF. The CDR3 nucleotides read TGCAGTGCTAGTAGCCCGGGGGGCAATGAGCAGTTCTTC.

This clonotype was counted only a few times. This chain uses TRBV5-6 with TRBJ1-6; the match to TRBD1 covers 11 bases. Germline trimming cut 3 bases from V and 6 bases from J; bases unmatched to any gene: 5. Germline CDR1 reads SGHDT; CDR2 reads YYEEEE. The CDR3 runs to 16 residues. This CDR3 is CASSWTGGASNSPLHF. The DNA of the CDR3 is TGTGCCAGCAGCTGGACAGGGGGCGCGAGTAATTCACCCCTCCACTTT.

This clonotype has at least ten counts. The CDR3 DNA reads TGTGCCAGCAGTTCGGGACTTGGCTACACCTTC. This encodes CASSSGLGYTF. This chain joins TRBV12-3 or TRBV12-4 and TRBJ1-2; a possible D gene is TRBD1 (5 bases). This CDR3 is built from 11 residues. The V and J ends lost 4 bases and 7 bases respectively, with 7 bases between them.

The sample holds many counts of this clonotype. The chain combines TRBV4-2 with TRBJ2-1, with no clear D. The CDR3 covers 14 residues. Germline values: CDR1 LGHNA, CDR2 YNFKEQ. With 1 base removed from V and 9 bases from J, the gap between germline ends came to 13 bases. In nucleotides, the CDR3 is TGTGCCAGCAGCCAAGGTCGAGAGTCGGGTGAGCAGTTCTTC. Protein sequence: CASSQGRESGEQFF.

This clonotype was observed a handful of times. The chain links TRBV18 to TRBJ1-2, with D unresolved. The CDR3 consists of 12 residues. Germline V gene data show CDR1 as KGHSH and CDR2 as LQKENI. Trimming removed 4 bases at V and 3 bases at J, with 6 bases between. Here the CDR3 reads CASSHRDYGYTF. In DNA form, the CDR3 reads TGTGCCAGCTCACACCGGGACTATGGCTACACCTTC.

This clonotype was detected a few times. CDR3 amino acids: CASSLGLTSQETQYF. Here the CDR3 DNA reads TGCGCCAGCAGCTTAGGACTCACCTCCCAAGAGACCCAGTACTTC. The V and J genes are TRBV5-1 and TRBJ2-5, with D possibly TRBD2 on 5 matching bases. The CDR3 has 15 residues. Between the trimmed V and J ends, which lost 2 bases and 1 base, there was a span of 12 bases. CDR1 and CDR2 from the germline V gene are SGHRS and YFSETQ.

This clonotype was observed at least ten times. This chain connects TRBV20-1 to TRBJ2-1; 15 nucleotides match TRBD2. V was clipped by 3 bases and J by 1 base; unmatched bases: 10. The germline V gene encodes CDR1 DFQATT and CDR2 SNEGSKA (reference sequence). CDR3 length: 19 amino acids. In nucleotides, the CDR3 is TGCAGTGCTAGTCCCATGGGGACTAGCGGGAGGAGTTCCTACAATGAGCAGTTCTTC. This encodes CSASPMGTSGRSSYNEQFF.

A few counts support this clonotype. The chain employs TRBV7-3 and TRBJ2-3; D might be TRBD2 (7 bases). Germline values: CDR1 SGHTA, CDR2 FQGTGA. Trimming cost V 5 bases and J 2 bases, with 20 bases left between them. The length of the CDR3 is 17 residues. The CDR3 protein is CASSAQVTRGHTDTQYF. Here the CDR3 DNA reads TGTGCCAGCAGCGCCCAGGTGACGCGGGGGCACACAGATACGCAGTATTTT. The full variable domain, in which reference TRBV7-3 and TRBJ2-3 provide the parts outside the CDR3, is GAGVSQTPSNKVTEKGKYVELRCDPISGHTALYWYRQSLGQGPEFLIYFQGTGAADDSGLPNDRFFAVRPEGSVSTLKIQRTERGDSAVYLCASSAQVTRGHTDTQYFGPGTRLTVL.

The DNA of the CDR3 is TGTGCCAGCAGTGAAGGAGCCCTAGCGGGGGGAACAGATACGCAGTATTTT. Translated: CASSEGALAGGTDTQYF. J is TRBJ2-3 and V is TRBV6-1; 11 nucleotides match TRBD2. The junction had 6 bases not matched to a gene; V was cut back by 1 base and J by 3 bases. The CDR3 runs 17 residues. Per the germline V gene, CDR1 is MNHNS and CDR2 is SASEGT.

This clonotype showed up just a few times. The V and J genes are TRBV5-1 and TRBJ2-1, with 9 positions matching TRBD1. This CDR3 is built from 15 residues. The trim removed 4 bases at V and 8 bases at J, leaving 10 bases unmatched. The V gene's germline CDR1 is SGHRS and CDR2 YFSETQ. Written as DNA, the CDR3 is TGCGCCAGCAGCACACCCGGGACAGGGTTCGATGAGCAGTTCTTC. Its protein product is CASSTPGTGFDEQFF.

This clonotype showed up just a few times. The gene calls are TRBV6-5 and TRBJ2-3, with unresolved D. Looked up from germline, CDR1 is MNHEY and CDR2 is SVGAGI. The V end lost 7 bases, the J end lost 7 bases, and 9 bases lay between the germline ends. This CDR3 is 11 amino acids long. The CDR3 coding sequence is TGTGCCAGCATCCAACATAATACGCAGTATTTT. Translation gives CASIQHNTQYF.

The table lists this clonotype with a count of one. J is TRBJ2-3 and V is TRBV7-9, with D possibly being TRBD2 (6 bases). Germline V gene sequence: CDR1 SEHNR, CDR2 FQNEAQ (reference sequence). This CDR3 has 17 amino acids. Trimming removed 3 bases at V and 2 bases at J, with 18 bases between. CDR3 coding DNA: TGTGCCAGCAGCTTCGCATCAGGGTGGAGGGTCACAGATACGCAGTATTTT. It specifies CASSFASGWRVTDTQYF. The full variable domain, completed using reference TRBV7-9 and TRBJ2-3, is DTGVSQNPRHKITKRGQNVTFRCDPISEHNRLYWYRQTLGQGPEFLTYFQNEAQLEKSRLLSDRFSAERPKGSFSTLEIQRTEQGDSAMYLCASSFASGWRVTDTQYFGPGTRLTVL.

This clonotype appeared a few times. This sequence joins TRBV6-5 and TRBJ2-7; D is undetermined. The length of the CDR3 is 13 residues. The germline CDR1 and CDR2 sequences are MNHEY and SVGAGI. Trimming took 2 bases from V and 6 from J, leaving 11 bases between them. CDR3 loop: CASSYRQIGEQYF. In nucleotides, the CDR3 is TGTGCCAGCAGTTACCGGCAGATTGGCGAGCAGTACTTC.

The sample holds a few counts of this clonotype. This chain uses TRBV3-1 with TRBJ2-6, with 8 bases identical to TRBD2. The trim removed 7 bases at V and 1 base at J, leaving 6 bases unmatched. Germline CDR1 reads LGHDT; CDR2 reads YNNKEL (reference sequence). The CDR3 has 16 residues. The CDR3 loop is CASIGRGLSGANVLTF. Here the CDR3 DNA reads TGTGCCAGCATCGGGAGGGGATTATCTGGGGCCAACGTCCTGACTTTC.

A few counts support this clonotype. The J gene is TRBJ2-5, the V gene TRBV14; 11 bases agree with TRBD2. The V segment lost 2 bases and the J segment 2 bases; nucleotides outside the gene matches: 13. The CDR3 spans 19 residues. The germline V gene encodes CDR1 SGHDN and CDR2 FVKESK. CDR3: CASSQTWLAGGDSQETQYF. CDR3 bases: TGTGCCAGCAGCCAAACCTGGTTAGCGGGAGGGGATAGTCAAGAGACCCAGTACTTC.

V usage is TRBV3-1 and J usage is TRBJ2-1; D uncertain. V lost 1 base, J lost 10 bases, and 5 bases lay in between. Germline loops: CDR1 LGHDT, CDR2 YNNKEL (reference sequence). This CDR3 spans 11 amino acids. Here the CDR3 DNA reads TGTGCCAGCAGCCAAGTGGGGGAGCAGTTCTTC. It codes for CASSQVGEQFF.

The chain combines TRBV7-3 with TRBJ2-2; D is unresolved. Trimming cost V 5 bases and J 7 bases, with 14 bases left between them. The CDR3 extends over 14 amino acids. Germline assignment: CDR1 SGHTA and CDR2 FQGTGA. The CDR3 region has the DNA TGTGCCAGCAGCCCCGAGGCGAGCATCGGGGAGCTGTTTTTT. Its protein product is CASSPEASIGELFF.

This sequence joins TRBV6-6 and TRBJ1-5; TRBD1 matches 9 bases. CDR1 MNHNY and CDR2 SVGAGI come from the germline V gene (reference sequence). The CDR3 runs 15 residues. V lost 5 bases to trimming and J lost 2 bases; unmatched junction nucleotides: 4. CDR3: CASSTGGRGNQPQHF. CDR3 coding DNA: TGTGCCAGCAGTACAGGGGGCAGGGGCAATCAGCCCCAGCATTTT.

This clonotype appeared many times. The gene calls are TRBV27 and TRBJ1-2; 7 nucleotides align to TRBD1. Losses at the gene ends were 2 bases for V and 8 bases for J; bases not matched to a gene: 5. Germline CDR1 reads MNHEY; CDR2 reads SMNVEV (reference sequence). CDR3 size: 13 residues. The CDR3 is CASSLEGAGGYTF. The CDR3 DNA reads TGTGCCAGCAGTTTAGAGGGGGCAGGAGGCTACACCTTC.

This chain uses TRBV30 with TRBJ2-3; D possibly corresponds to TRBD2 (5 bases). V was pared by 2 bases and J by 3 bases, with 21 bases between. Germline V gene data show CDR1 as GTSNPN and CDR2 as SVGIG (reference sequence). There are 17 residues in the CDR3. The CDR3: CAWSPHPKRIQTDTQYF. The CDR3 bases are TGTGCCTGGAGTCCTCACCCGAAGCGGATACAGACAGATACGCAGTATTTT.

Comment on this clonotype: One junction end does not reproduce the germline sequence, and a read error may be involved. This chain connects TRBV5-1 to TRBJ1-1, with D maybe TRBD1 (6 bases). Germline values: CDR1 SGHRS, CDR2 YFSETQ. The CDR3 is 15 residues long. The CDR3 nucleotides are TGCGCCAGCAGCTTCCAGGGACACTCGAACAATGAAGCTTTCTTT. Its protein product is CASSFQGHSNNEAFF.

This clonotype has more than one count but fewer than ten. The chain uses TRBV7-9 and TRBJ2-5; D is perhaps TRBD2 (8 bases). The V gene's germline CDR1 is SEHNR and CDR2 FQNEAQ (reference sequence). V was shortened by 5 bases and J by 7 bases, with 17 bases between the two germline ends. This CDR3 region has 14 residues. The CDR3 region has the DNA TGTGCCAGCAGCGTTCGGGAGGGGGCTGCGACCCAGTACTTC. Its translation: CASSVREGAATQYF.

The chain is built from TRBV3-1 and TRBJ2-1; 8 bases map to TRBD2. After removal of 1 base from V and 0 bases from J, the junction contained 5 bases not matched to a gene. The CDR3 length is 17 residues. Per germline, CDR1 LGHDT and CDR2 YNNKEL (reference sequence). The CDR3 loop is CASSQGLAPNSYNEQFF. CDR3 in DNA: TGTGCCAGCAGCCAAGGACTAGCGCCGAACTCCTACAATGAGCAGTTCTTC.

The gene calls are TRBV25-1 and TRBJ2-3; the match to TRBD2 covers 8 bases. Germline-derived CDR1 and CDR2 are MGHDK and SYGVNS. The CDR3 is 14 residues long. V shed 4 bases and J 5 bases; nucleotides not matched to a gene: 5. The CDR3 loop reads CASSVGLGGDTQYF. CDR3 coding DNA: TGTGCCAGCAGTGTGGGACTAGGAGGAGATACGCAGTATTTT.

This clonotype was observed many times. The V and J genes are TRBV12-3 or TRBV12-4 and TRBJ2-7, with unresolved D. V was clipped by 1 base and J by 5 bases, with 9 bases between them. This CDR3 comprises 13 residues. The CDR3 sequence is CASSLGENDEQYF. The DNA of the CDR3 is TGTGCCAGCAGTTTAGGGGAAAATGACGAGCAGTACTTC.

The sample holds many counts of this clonotype. The V gene is TRBV27, the J gene TRBJ2-3; D remains unclear. The CDR3 contains 11 residues. Trimming pared 6 bases from V and 6 bases from J, leaving 7 bases between. CDR1 and CDR2 (germline): MNHEY, SMNVEV (reference sequence). The CDR3 sequence is CASSGADTQYF. The CDR3, as DNA: TGTGCCAGCAGCGGTGCGGATACGCAGTATTTT.

This sequence joins TRBV19 and TRBJ1-5; D not resolved. V gave up 4 bases and J gave up 1 base, with 11 bases separating them. This CDR3 comprises 15 residues. Germline assignment: CDR1 LNHDA and CDR2 SQIVND (reference sequence). The CDR3 here is CASSSSAVSNQPQHF. The CDR3 DNA is TGTGCCAGTAGTAGTTCGGCCGTCAGCAATCAGCCCCAGCATTTT.